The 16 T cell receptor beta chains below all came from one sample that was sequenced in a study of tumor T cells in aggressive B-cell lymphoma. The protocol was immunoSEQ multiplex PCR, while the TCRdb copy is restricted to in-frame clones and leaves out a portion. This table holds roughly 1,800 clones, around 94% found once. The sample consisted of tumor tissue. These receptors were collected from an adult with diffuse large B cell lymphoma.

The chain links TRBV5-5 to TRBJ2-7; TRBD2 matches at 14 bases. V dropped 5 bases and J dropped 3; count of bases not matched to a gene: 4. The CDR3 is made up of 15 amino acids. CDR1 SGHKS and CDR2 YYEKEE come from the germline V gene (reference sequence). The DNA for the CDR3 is TGTGCCAGCAGTCTGGGACTAGCGGGAGTCTACGAGCAGTACTTC. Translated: CASSLGLAGVYEQYF.

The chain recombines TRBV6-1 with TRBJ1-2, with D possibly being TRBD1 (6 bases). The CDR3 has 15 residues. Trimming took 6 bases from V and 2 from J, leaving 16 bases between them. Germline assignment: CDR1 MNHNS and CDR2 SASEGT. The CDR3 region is CASSDMGAGNYGYTF. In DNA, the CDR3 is TGTGCCAGCAGCGACATGGGGGCAGGGAACTATGGCTACACCTTC.

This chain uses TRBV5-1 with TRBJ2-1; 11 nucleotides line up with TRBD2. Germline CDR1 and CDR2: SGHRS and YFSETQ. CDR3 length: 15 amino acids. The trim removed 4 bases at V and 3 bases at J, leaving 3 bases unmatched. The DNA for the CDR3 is TGCGCCAGCAGCAGTAGCGGGGGGGTCTACAATGAGCAGTTCTTC. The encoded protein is CASSSSGGVYNEQFF.

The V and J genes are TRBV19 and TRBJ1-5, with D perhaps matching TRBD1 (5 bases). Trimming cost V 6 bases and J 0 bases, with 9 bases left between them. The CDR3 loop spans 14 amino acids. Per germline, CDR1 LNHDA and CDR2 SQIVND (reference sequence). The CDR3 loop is CASREDTSNQPQHF. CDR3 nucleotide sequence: TGTGCCAGTAGAGAGGACACTAGCAATCAGCCCCAGCATTTT.

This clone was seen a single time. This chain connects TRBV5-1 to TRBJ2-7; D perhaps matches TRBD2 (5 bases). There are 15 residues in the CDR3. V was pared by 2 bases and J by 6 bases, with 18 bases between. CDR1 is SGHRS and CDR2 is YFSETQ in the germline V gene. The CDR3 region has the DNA TGCGCCAGCAGCTTCATTGGGAGTGGTACAACCGAGCAGTACTTC. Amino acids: CASSFIGSGTTEQYF.

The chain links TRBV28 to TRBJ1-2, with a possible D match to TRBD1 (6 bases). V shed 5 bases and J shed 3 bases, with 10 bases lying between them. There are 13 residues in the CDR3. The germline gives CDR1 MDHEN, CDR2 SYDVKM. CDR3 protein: CASSLQGHYGYTF. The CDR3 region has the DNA TGTGCCAGCAGTCTACAGGGTCACTATGGCTACACCTTC.

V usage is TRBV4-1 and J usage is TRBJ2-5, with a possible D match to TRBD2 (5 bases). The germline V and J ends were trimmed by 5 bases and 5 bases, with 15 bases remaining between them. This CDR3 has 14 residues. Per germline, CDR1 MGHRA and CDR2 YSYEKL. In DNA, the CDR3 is TGCGCCAGCAGCTTCGACTATCAAGGGGAGACCCAGTACTTC. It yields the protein CASSFDYQGETQYF.

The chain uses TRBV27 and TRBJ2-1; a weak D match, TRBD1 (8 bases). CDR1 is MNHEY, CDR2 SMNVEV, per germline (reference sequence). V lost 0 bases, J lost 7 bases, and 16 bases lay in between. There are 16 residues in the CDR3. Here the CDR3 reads CASSLSSSGQGNEQFF. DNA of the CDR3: TGTGCCAGCAGTTTATCGTCTAGCGGACAGGGAAATGAGCAGTTCTTC.

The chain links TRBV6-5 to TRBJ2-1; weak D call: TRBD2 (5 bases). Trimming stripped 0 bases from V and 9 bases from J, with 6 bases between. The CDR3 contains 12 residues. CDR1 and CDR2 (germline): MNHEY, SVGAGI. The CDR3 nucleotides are TGTGCCAGCAGTTACTCCGGGATTGAGCAGTTCTTC. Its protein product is CASSYSGIEQFF.

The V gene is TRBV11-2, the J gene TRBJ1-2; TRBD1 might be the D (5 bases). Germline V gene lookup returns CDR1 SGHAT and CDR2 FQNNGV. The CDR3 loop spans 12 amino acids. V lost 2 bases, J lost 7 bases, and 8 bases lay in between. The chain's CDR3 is CASSLQGVGYTF. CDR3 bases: TGTGCCAGCAGCTTACAAGGGGTTGGCTACACCTTC.

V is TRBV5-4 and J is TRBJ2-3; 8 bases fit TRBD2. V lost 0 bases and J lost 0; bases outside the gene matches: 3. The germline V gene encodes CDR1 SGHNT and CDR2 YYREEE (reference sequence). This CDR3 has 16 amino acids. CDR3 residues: CASSLEPSGSTDTQYF. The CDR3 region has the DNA TGTGCCAGCAGCTTGGAACCTAGCGGGAGCACAGATACGCAGTATTTT.

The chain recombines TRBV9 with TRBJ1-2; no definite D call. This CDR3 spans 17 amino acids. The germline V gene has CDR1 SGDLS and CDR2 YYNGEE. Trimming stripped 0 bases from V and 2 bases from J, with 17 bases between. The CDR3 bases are TGTGCCAGCAGCGTAGAATACGAACAAACCATCAACTATGGCTACACCTTC. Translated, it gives CASSVEYEQTINYGYTF.

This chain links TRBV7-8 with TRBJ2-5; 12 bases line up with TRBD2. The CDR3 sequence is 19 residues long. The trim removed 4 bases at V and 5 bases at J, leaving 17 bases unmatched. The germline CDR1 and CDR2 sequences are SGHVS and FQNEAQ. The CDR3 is CASSSPQYSTSGSGETQYF. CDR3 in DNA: TGTGCCAGCAGCTCGCCTCAATACTCGACTAGCGGGAGCGGGGAGACCCAGTACTTC.

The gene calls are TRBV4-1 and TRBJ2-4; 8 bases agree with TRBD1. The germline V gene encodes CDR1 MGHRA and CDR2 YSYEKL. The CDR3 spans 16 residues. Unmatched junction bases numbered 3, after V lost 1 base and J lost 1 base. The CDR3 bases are TGCGCCAGCAGCCAAGCCCGGGACAGGGCCAAAAACATTCAGTACTTC. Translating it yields CASSQARDRAKNIQYF.

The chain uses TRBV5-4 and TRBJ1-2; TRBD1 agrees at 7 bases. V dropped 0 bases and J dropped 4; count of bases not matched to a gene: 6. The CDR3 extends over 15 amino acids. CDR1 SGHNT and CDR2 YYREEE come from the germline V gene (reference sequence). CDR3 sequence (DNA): TGTGCCAGCAGCTTGGAGGGGGCGCGAGGCTATGGCTACACCTTC. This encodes CASSLEGARGYGYTF.

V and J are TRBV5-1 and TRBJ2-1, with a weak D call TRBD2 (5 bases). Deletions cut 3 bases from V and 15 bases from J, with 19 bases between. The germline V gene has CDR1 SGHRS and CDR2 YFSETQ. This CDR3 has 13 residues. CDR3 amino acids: CASSSTGWEYLFF. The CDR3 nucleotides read TGCGCCAGCAGCTCGACGGGGTGGGAATATTTGTTCTTC.